This T cell receptor beta chain was documented in a study of post-analysis software for immune sequencing data. Study results and limitations: Same-batch preparations were strongly co-clustered by F measure. The normalized Chao1 diversity of multiple sclerosis patients was significantly lower than that of controls. Patients used about five TRBV segments, including TRBV5-6, TRBV5-1 and TRBV20-1, more often than controls.

Unique-molecular-identifier-tagged TCR beta cDNA libraries were used. TCRdb analysed the PCR reads with MiXCR anew, one entry per CDR3 protein. This sample has 750,000 to 950,000 distinct CDR3 sequences, with roughly 50% found just once. This clonotype showed up just once. No antigen is known for it. CDR3 length: 13 amino acids. Looked up from germline, CDR1 is MNHNS and CDR2 is SASEGT. Trimming took off 0 bases at V and 9 bases at J, with 11 bases between the two ends. The clonotype comes from a girl aged 5 to 17 with multiple sclerosis. J is TRBJ1-2 and V is TRBV6-1; D unresolved. Source material: blood. The chain's CDR3 is CASSEAGDGSYTF. As DNA, the CDR3 is TGTGCCAGCAGTGAAGCCGGAGATGGGAGCTACACCTTC.